This T cell receptor (beta chain) was captured in a study of T-cell reconstitution after alpha-beta-depleted transplantation in children (dated by TCRdb to the mid-2010s). With respect to the entire study: Using TCR repertoire profiling, the study quantitatively followed how T-cell immune reconstitution unfolded in children after TCRalphabeta/CD19-depleted allogeneic hematopoietic cell transplantation.

In this sample, this clonotype turned up a few times. No antigen is known for it. Base-call qualities are not available, and no considerably larger clone is one nucleotide away. Spanning cysteine to phenylalanine, the CDR3 consists of 14 amino acids. Only CDR3 DNA is held: 42 bases, read in frame from base 1. The germline V gene (reference sequence) sets CDR1 to SEHNR and CDR2 to FQNEAQ. At the junction V is shortened by 4 bases and J by 8 bases, with 14 bases in between. Preparation of the library involved PCR. For sequencing, an Illumina HiSeq 2500 was employed. TCR libraries were prepared with molecular barcoding, using unique molecular identifiers to normalize TCRbeta repertoire quantification. Starting from the raw public reads, TCRdb applied fastp trimming at Q25, assembled clones with MiXCR and retained in-frame beta chains. Rows with a matching CDR3 protein are joined into one entry that keeps the most common DNA and genes. In all, the sample holds approximately 240,000 distinct CDR3 sequences, and roughly 11% of those were seen once. The ten largest make up about 30% of the sample.

On the study overall, not on this receptor specifically: Over the following months the frequencies of hyperexpanded clones went down, and after one year T-cell counts and TCRbeta diversity were mostly credited to newly produced T cells. About two months after transplant, the apparently early recovery of alphabetaT-cell counts reportedly depended on just several hundred clones that had expanded rapidly and came from non-depleted graft cells. In some patients, the high TCRbeta diversity seen at day 60 was put down to recipient T cells and intrathymic progenitors that had survived conditioning.

In light of the paper, this sample's treatment or condition label describes: allogeneic hematopoietic cell transplantation with graft depleted of TCRalphabeta T cells and CD19 B cells. Transplant recipients were children who received TCRalphabeta/CD19-depleted allogeneic hematopoietic cell grafts. The chain is made from TRBV7-9 and TRBJ1-4; confidence is insufficient to name the D gene. This clonotype originated in a child less than two years old with acute myeloid leukemia, due to receive a stem cell transplant. The source was PBMCs, collected before TCRalphabeta/CD19-depleted stem cell transplant. In nucleotide form, the sequence is TGTGCCAGCAGCTCCGACGGGTGGCAGGAAAAACTGTTTTTT. Translated, this is CASSSDGWQEKLFF.